A single sample gave rise to the 32 T cell receptor beta chains below, sequenced in a study of blood T cell repertoires in COVID-19. Produced via immunoSEQ multiplex PCR; TCRdb's table is partial and in-frame only. The data hold approximately 110,000 clones, with about two thirds observed a single time. The sample taken for sequencing was peripheral blood. These receptors all come from a human donor with acute or convalescent COVID-19. The donor label of this sample is uncertain.

The rearrangement joins TRBV2 to TRBJ2-2, with TRBD1 identical over 11 bases. The germline V gene has CDR1 SNHLY and CDR2 FYNNEI. The CDR3 is made up of 14 amino acids. V was clipped by 6 bases and J by 6 bases; unmatched bases: 3. CDR3 protein: CASRGQGGAGELFF. CDR3 sequence (DNA): TGTGCCAGCAGGGGACAGGGGGGTGCCGGGGAGCTGTTTTTT.

The CDR3 loop is CASSSRTDNSPLHF. The CDR3 nucleotides read TGCGCCAGCTCGAGTAGGACAGATAATTCACCCCTCCACTTT. V is TRBV5-1 and J is TRBJ1-6; D perhaps matches TRBD1 (6 bases). The V gene lost 7 bases and the J gene lost 5 bases, with 13 bases spanning the gap. There are 14 residues in the CDR3. Germline CDR1 reads SGHRS; CDR2 reads YFSETQ.

In DNA, the CDR3 is TGTGCCAGCAGCTTTAGTTTAGCGGGGACACCCGTACTTTTCTTC. This gives the protein CASSFSLAGTPVLFF. The chain combines TRBV7-9 with TRBJ2-1, with 8 positions matching TRBD2. The CDR3 totals 15 residues. Germline trimming cut 3 bases from V and 16 bases from J; bases unmatched to any gene: 17. Germline values: CDR1 SEHNR, CDR2 FQNEAQ (reference sequence).

The genes are TRBV3-1 (or the pseudogene TRBV3-2) and TRBJ1-1; D unresolved. Per germline, CDR1 LGHDT and CDR2 YNNKEL (reference sequence). V lost 5 bases to trimming and J lost 1 base, with 8 bases between them. The CDR3 consists of 13 residues. CDR3 sequence: CASSVRSNTEAFF. DNA for the CDR3: TGTGCCAGCAGCGTCCGTTCGAACACTGAAGCTTTCTTT.

The rearrangement links TRBV19 to TRBJ2-1; 10 bases match TRBD2. The CDR3 runs 16 residues. Germline assignment: CDR1 LNHDA and CDR2 SQIVND (reference sequence). Trimming removed 2 bases from V and 8 bases from J; junction bases left unmatched: 9. In DNA, the CDR3 is TGTGCCAGTAGTATATACGCTAGCGGGGGTTTCGATGAGCAGTTCTTC. It specifies CASSIYASGGFDEQFF.

The rearrangement joins TRBV28 to TRBJ1-2; no definite D call. With 6 bases removed from V and 6 bases from J, the gap between germline ends came to 17 bases. Germline V gene data show CDR1 as MDHEN and CDR2 as SYDVKM. The CDR3 is made up of 14 amino acids. CDR3 sequence reads: CASSPGIPVDGYTF. CDR3 DNA: TGTGCCAGCAGCCCAGGTATCCCTGTGGATGGCTACACCTTC.

V gene TRBV30 combines with J gene TRBJ1-4, with 7 bases matching TRBD1. Trimming removed 0 bases from V and 3 bases from J; junction bases left unmatched: 10. This CDR3 region has 17 residues. From germline, CDR1 is GTSNPN and CDR2 SVGIG (reference sequence). Here the CDR3 DNA reads TGTGCCTGGAGTGTACGGGGCAGGGGGGCGGCTAATGAAAAACTGTTTTTT. Translating gives CAWSVRGRGAANEKLFF. Supplemented by reference TRBV30 and TRBJ1-4, the full variable domain reads SQTIHQWPATLVQPVGSPLSLECTVEGTSNPNLYWYRQAAGRGLQLLFYSVGIGQISSEVPQNLSASRPQDRQFILSSKKLLLSDSGFYLCAWSVRGRGAANEKLFFGSGTQLSVL.

The chain combines TRBV15 with TRBJ2-5; TRBD1 is a possible D gene (6 bases). V gave up 10 bases and J gave up 2 bases, with 11 bases separating them. The CDR3 is 12 residues long. Germline loops: CDR1 LNHNV, CDR2 YYDKDF (reference sequence). CDR3 nucleotides: TGTGCCATCCAGGACAGTCAAGAGACCCAGTACTTC. Protein product: CAIQDSQETQYF.

The chain recombines TRBV20-1 with TRBJ1-5; TRBD1 might be the D (5 bases). Germline CDR1 reads DFQATT; CDR2 reads SNEGSKA (reference sequence). The V end lost 3 bases, the J end lost 1 base, and 7 bases lay between the germline ends. This CDR3 is built from 13 residues. CDR3 bases: TGCAGTGCTAGTTACAGGAGCAATCAGCCCCAGCATTTT. Protein sequence: CSASYRSNQPQHF.

The table lists this clone with a few counts. The J gene is TRBJ1-5, the V gene TRBV9; the D gene is possibly TRBD1 (6 bases). In germline, CDR1 is SGDLS, CDR2 YYNGEE. The CDR3 consists of 15 residues. V lost 3 bases and J 7 bases, leaving 17 bases between the germline ends. The CDR3 protein is CASSEGLGGGQPQHF. The CDR3 DNA is TGTGCCAGCAGCGAGGGCCTTGGGGGCGGGCAGCCCCAGCATTTT. The full variable domain, with the rest looked up from reference TRBV9 and TRBJ1-5, is DSGVTQTPKHLITATGQRVTLRCSPRSGDLSVYWYQQSLDQGLQFLIQYYNGEERAKGNILERFSAQQFPDLHSELNLSSLELGDSALYFCASSEGLGGGQPQHFGDGTRLSIL.

The chain recombines TRBV7-2 with TRBJ1-3, with D unresolved. Trimming took off 1 base at V and 3 bases at J, with 16 bases between the two ends. Germline-derived CDR1 and CDR2 are SGHTA and FQGNSA. This CDR3 comprises 17 residues. The chain's CDR3 is CASSLGRPLGDGNTIYF. The DNA for the CDR3 is TGTGCCAGCAGCTTAGGGCGGCCTTTGGGAGATGGAAACACCATATATTTT.

As regards this clone: Mismatch with germline at one junction end may stem from a read error. The rearrangement links TRBV9 to TRBJ1-3; D is uncertain. Germline CDR1 reads SGDLS; CDR2 reads YYNGEE. The CDR3 is 15 residues long. Here the CDR3 DNA reads TGTGCCAGCAGCGTAGCTTACAGCTCTGGGAACACCATATATTTT. This translates into CASSVAYSSGNTIYF.

This rearrangement joins TRBV6-5 to TRBJ2-2; 8 bases align to TRBD2. V was pared by 6 bases and J by 4 bases, with 4 bases of the junction left unmatched. CDR3 size: 14 residues. Germline loops: CDR1 MNHEY, CDR2 SVGAGI. The CDR3, as DNA: TGTGCCAGCAGCGGGGGGGCGTTCACCGGGGAGCTGTTTTTT. It is translated as CASSGGAFTGELFF.

The chain combines TRBV19 with TRBJ1-1, with 8 bases that match TRBD1. Trimming cost V 7 bases and J 7 bases; bases outside gene matches: 2. The CDR3 has 11 amino acids. Germline values: CDR1 LNHDA, CDR2 SQIVND (reference sequence). The CDR3 spells CASIGQGEAFF. CDR3 bases: TGTGCCAGTATTGGACAGGGTGAAGCTTTCTTT.

This rearrangement joins TRBV11-2 to TRBJ2-2, with 8 bases identical to TRBD1. The germline gives CDR1 SGHAT, CDR2 FQNNGV. The V segment lost 6 bases and the J segment 2 bases; nucleotides outside the gene matches: 5. CDR3 size: 15 residues. The CDR3 region is CASRGQVLNTGELFF. DNA of the CDR3: TGTGCCAGCAGGGGACAGGTCTTAAACACCGGGGAGCTGTTTTTT.

This sequence joins TRBV24-1 and TRBJ2-2; D gene uncertain. This CDR3 region has 14 residues. V lost 7 bases to trimming and J lost 1 base, with 9 bases between them. The V gene's germline CDR1 is KGHDR and CDR2 SFDVKD. CDR3 DNA: TGTGCCACCAGCGTACAAGAGAACACCGGGGAGCTGTTTTTT. Translating gives CATSVQENTGELFF.

The chain employs TRBV5-1 and TRBJ2-2; D not certain. The CDR3 is made up of 16 amino acids. From germline, CDR1 is SGHRS and CDR2 YFSETQ. Trimming pared 4 bases from V and 7 bases from J, leaving 20 bases between. CDR3 sequence reads: CASSPIPRNVGGELFF. In DNA, the CDR3 is TGCGCCAGCAGCCCCATCCCCAGGAATGTGGGCGGGGAGCTGTTTTTT.

CDR3 loop: CASSPRGRGRYNEQFF. DNA of the CDR3: TGTGCCAGCAGCCCCCGGGGCAGGGGGAGGTACAATGAGCAGTTCTTC. The chain joins TRBV7-9 to TRBJ2-1; weak D call: TRBD1 (7 bases). Trimming pared 5 bases from V and 4 bases from J, leaving 18 bases between. The length of the CDR3 is 16 residues. CDR1 is SEHNR and CDR2 is FQNEAQ in the germline V gene (reference sequence).

V is TRBV7-9 and J is TRBJ2-1; D is undetermined. Germline V gives CDR1 SEHNR, CDR2 FQNEAQ (reference sequence). The CDR3 has 13 residues. V lost 5 bases, J lost 9 bases, and 14 bases lay in between. CDR3 coding DNA: TGTGCCAGCAGCCCCTCCCCCTTAGTTGAGCAGTTCTTC. Encoded protein: CASSPSPLVEQFF.

This clone has only a few counts. CDR3 residues: CASSLHLADYNEQFF. The DNA for the CDR3 is TGTGCCAGCAGCTTACATCTAGCGGACTACAATGAGCAGTTCTTC. The rearrangement uses TRBV7-9 and TRBJ2-1; 7 bases map to TRBD2. Trimming took 2 bases from V and 3 from J; bases not matched to a gene: 4. Germline V gene sequence: CDR1 SEHNR, CDR2 FQNEAQ (reference sequence). The CDR3 covers 15 residues. Full variable domain (outside the CDR3, taken from reference TRBV7-9 and TRBJ2-1): DTGVSQNPRHKITKRGQNVTFRCDPISEHNRLYWYRQTLGQGPEFLTYFQNEAQLEKSRLLSDRFSAERPKGSFSTLEIQRTEQGDSAMYLCASSLHLADYNEQFFGPGTRLTVL.

The table lists this clone with a few counts. The CDR3 reads CASSPRTALKGGYTF. The CDR3 coding sequence is TGTGCCAGCAGTCCCCGGACAGCTCTAAAAGGCGGCTACACCTTC. The chain recombines TRBV2 with TRBJ1-2, with D tentatively TRBD1 (6 bases). Trimming cost V 5 bases and J 8 bases, with 21 bases left between them. CDR3 length: 15 amino acids. Germline V gene data show CDR1 as SNHLY and CDR2 as FYNNEI.

This chain connects TRBV30 to TRBJ1-1; TRBD1 agrees at 7 bases. With V trimmed by 0 bases and J by 8 bases, 3 bases remained unmatched. The CDR3 is 12 amino acids. Germline CDR1 and CDR2: GTSNPN and SVGIG (reference sequence). CDR3 loop: CAWSVLDREAFF. CDR3 DNA sequence: TGTGCCTGGAGTGTACTGGACAGGGAAGCTTTCTTT.

The V and J genes are TRBV7-9 and TRBJ1-1; no clear D. The CDR3 spans 19 residues. The germline gives CDR1 SEHNR, CDR2 FQNEAQ (reference sequence). Between the trimmed V and J ends, which lost 5 bases and 4 bases, there was a span of 29 bases. CDR3 bases: TGTGCCAGCAGCGAACTCCCCAATACGAAACAGACGATGAGCACTGAAGCTTTCTTT. It codes for CASSELPNTKQTMSTEAFF.

V usage is TRBV15 and J usage is TRBJ2-5, with D possibly matching TRBD2 (6 bases). The CDR3 runs 15 residues. The germline V gene encodes CDR1 LNHNV and CDR2 YYDKDF (reference sequence). With 3 bases removed from V and 4 bases from J, the gap between germline ends came to 15 bases. CDR3 region: CATSSRGSGPETQYF. The CDR3 nucleotides read TGTGCCACCAGCAGCCGTGGGAGCGGGCCAGAGACCCAGTACTTC.

V and J are TRBV9 and TRBJ2-5; 7 bases are shared with TRBD2. CDR1 is SGDLS, CDR2 YYNGEE, per germline. The CDR3 has 15 residues. V was pared by 0 bases and J by 0 bases, with 2 bases of the junction left unmatched. The CDR3: CASSVAGGYQETQYF. The CDR3 DNA is TGTGCCAGCAGCGTAGCCGGGGGGTACCAAGAGACCCAGTACTTC.

CDR3 region: CAISEPGENTEAFF. CDR3 DNA: TGTGCCATCAGCGAACCAGGGGAGAACACTGAAGCTTTCTTT. The chain has TRBV10-3 and TRBJ1-1; D possibly corresponds to TRBD1 (6 bases). The CDR3 consists of 14 residues. Trimming stripped 6 bases from V and 1 base from J, with 12 bases between. In germline, CDR1 is ENHRY, CDR2 SYGVKD.

The gene calls are TRBV27 and TRBJ2-2; 13 bases agree with TRBD2. The CDR3 runs 17 residues. J gave up 6 bases and V 3 bases, and 7 bases lay outside the gene matches. Germline-derived CDR1 and CDR2 are MNHEY and SMNVEV (reference sequence). This chain's CDR3 is CASSFRLAGGFAGELFF. As DNA, the CDR3 is TGTGCCAGCAGTTTTCGACTAGCGGGGGGCTTCGCCGGGGAGCTGTTTTTT.

This rearrangement joins TRBV11-3 to TRBJ2-1; 10 positions agree with TRBD2. CDR3 length: 15 amino acids. CDR1 is SGHNT and CDR2 is YENEEA in the germline V gene. V dropped 6 bases and J dropped 4; count of bases not matched to a gene: 6. DNA for the CDR3: TGTGCCAGCAGTCCGAGCGGGGGGGCTTACAATGAGCAGTTCTTC. It encodes CASSPSGGAYNEQFF.

This chain's CDR3 is CASSLTGKAEAFF. For the CDR3, the DNA is TGTGCCAGCAGCCTAACAGGGAAGGCTGAAGCTTTCTTT. The J gene is TRBJ1-1, the V gene TRBV13, with D possibly being TRBD1 (6 bases). Germline CDR1 reads PRHDT; CDR2 reads FYEKMQ (reference sequence). V was trimmed by 5 bases and J by 6 bases, leaving 13 bases between them. The CDR3 contains 13 residues.

This clone turned up a few times. The chain joins TRBV5-1 to TRBJ2-7; weak D call: TRBD2 (7 bases). Deletions cut 4 bases from V and 0 bases from J, with 20 bases between. Germline V gene sequence: CDR1 SGHRS, CDR2 YFSETQ. The CDR3 contains 17 residues. The CDR3 loop reads CASSLRVRRGRSYEQYF. The CDR3 region has the DNA TGCGCCAGCAGCCTACGCGTTAGGCGGGGGCGCTCCTACGAGCAGTACTTC.

Only a few counts were recorded for this clone. V and J are TRBV19 and TRBJ1-5, with a weak D call TRBD1 (5 bases). Trimming stripped 0 bases from V and 2 bases from J, with 11 bases between. The CDR3 has 16 residues. CDR1 is LNHDA and CDR2 is SQIVND in the germline V gene (reference sequence). The CDR3 spells CASSIDLRAGNQPQHF. The CDR3 region has the DNA TGTGCCAGTAGTATAGATCTCAGGGCAGGCAATCAGCCCCAGCATTTT.

J is TRBJ1-3 and V is TRBV4-1; tentative D call: TRBD1 (5 bases). The germline CDR1 and CDR2 sequences are MGHRA and YSYEKL. The CDR3 is made up of 16 amino acids. Trimming pared 3 bases from V and 2 bases from J, leaving 14 bases between. The CDR3 region is CASSQGRAVTGNTIYF. In DNA, the CDR3 is TGCGCCAGCAGCCAGGGCAGGGCAGTAACTGGAAACACCATATATTTT.